This TCR beta chain was obtained from a study of T-cell memory formation after mild COVID-19. TCRdb used MiXCR to reprocess the 5' RACE reads, holding one entry per CDR3 protein. The data contain roughly 200,000 distinct CDR3 sequences, about 16% of them singletons. CDR3 length: 15 residues. Unmatched junction bases numbered 9, after V lost 0 bases and J lost 7 bases. Germline-derived CDR1 and CDR2 are DFQATT and SNEGSKA (reference sequence). J is TRBJ1-5 and V is TRBV20-1; 7 bases match TRBD1. The sample was PBMCs or a T cell subset sorted from them (not recorded which). The sequence was collected from an adult woman who had mild COVID-19 (a few samples of this study predate the infection). Cell type and time point are not known. CDR3 protein: CSARDPNRGWQPQHF. The CDR3 DNA is TGCAGTGCTAGAGACCCCAACAGGGGTTGGCAGCCCCAGCATTTT.